The clone carrying this T cell receptor beta chain was counted at least ten times. Its cognate antigen is unknown. These data originate in a study of T cells after yellow fever vaccination. About the study: SMART-Seq v4 Ultra Low Input prepared libraries from low-cell fractions.

Points from the study as a whole: At approximately 95% for CD4 and approximately 89% for CD8, most primary-vaccination clones showed up again after the booster.

CDR3 length: 16 amino acids. The germline V gene encodes CDR1 MNHEY and CDR2 SVGAGI. With 2 bases clipped from V and 5 bases from J, the junction kept 9 bases outside the gene matches. TCRdb reprocessed the 5' RACE reads via MiXCR and lists one record per CDR3 protein. The sample carries some 240,000 distinct CDR3 sequences, over 4.5% recorded once. The sequence was obtained from a man aged 18 to 35 who received the YFV17D yellow fever vaccine. The sample was CD4+ T cells sorted from PBMCs, taken on the day of the yellow fever booster vaccination. The chain carries TRBV6-5 and TRBJ2-5, with TRBD2 identical over 9 bases. The CDR3 DNA reads as TGTGCCAGCAGTTACGGGGTAGCGGGGGTGCGGGAGACCCAGTACTTC. Protein sequence: CASSYGVAGVRETQYF.